Below, 28 T cell receptor beta chains from the same sample are listed, as sequenced in a study of metastatic and nonmetastatic thyroid tumors. With MiXCR, TCRdb reprocessed the PCR reads. Found here are 10,000 to 15,000 clones, 25% to 35% of them singletons; the top ten hold less than 15%. None of the patients had undergone any treatment ahead of thyroid surgery. The sequenced sample consisted of tumor tissue. These receptors originate from a female donor with papillary thyroid cancer or a benign thyroid nodule (not recorded which). Some clones in this sample may be carry-over from other donors' samples.

This clone came up a few times. The chain joins TRBV19 to TRBJ2-5, with D possibly matching TRBD1 (6 bases). The CDR3 is 16 amino acids. Germline V lookup: CDR1 LNHDA, CDR2 SQIVND (reference sequence). V was clipped by 7 bases and J by 6 bases, with 24 bases between them. CDR3 in amino acids: CASTETRGGYVKTQYF. CDR3 sequence (DNA): TGTGCCAGTACCGAAACGAGAGGGGGTTATGTGAAGACCCAGTACTTC.

At least ten counts were recorded for this clone. This chain connects TRBV7-2 to TRBJ1-2, with no clear D. CDR3 length equals 12 residues. With 5 bases removed from V and 8 bases from J, the gap between germline ends came to 12 bases. Germline V gene sequence: CDR1 SGHTA, CDR2 FQGNSA. The CDR3 loop is CASSPPPRGYTF. CDR3 nucleotide sequence: TGTGCCAGCAGCCCACCCCCCCGGGGCTACACCTTC.

This clone was counted at least ten times. This sequence joins TRBV19 and TRBJ2-3, with TRBD2 matching 8 bases. The length of the CDR3 is 15 residues. From germline, CDR1 is LNHDA and CDR2 SQIVND (reference sequence). V lost 9 bases, J lost 1 base, and 9 bases stayed unmatched. CDR3 in DNA: TGTGCCAGCCGAATCGGACTAGCAGGCACAGATACGCAGTATTTT. This translates into CASRIGLAGTDTQYF.

In this sample, this clone turned up many times. The chain is built from TRBV2 and TRBJ1-5; a weak D match, TRBD1 (5 bases). CDR3 length equals 14 residues. Germline-derived CDR1 and CDR2 are SNHLY and FYNNEI. V was trimmed by 5 bases and J by 11 bases, leaving 19 bases between them. CDR3 sequence reads: CASSKTGFGGTQHF. The CDR3, as DNA: TGTGCCAGCAGTAAAACAGGATTCGGTGGGACCCAGCATTTT.

This chain uses TRBV7-9 with TRBJ2-1; no definite D call. The CDR3 length is 13 residues. The V end was cut by 5 bases, the J end by 12 bases, with 17 bases between. Germline V gene lookup returns CDR1 SEHNR and CDR2 FQNEAQ (reference sequence). CDR3 coding DNA: TGTGCCAGCAGCGAAAGCGCCGGAACGCCGCAGTTCTTC. Protein product: CASSESAGTPQFF.

The genes are TRBV4-2 and TRBJ2-6; D is unresolved. Looked up from germline, CDR1 is LGHNA and CDR2 is YNFKEQ. V lost 0 bases and J lost 0, with 6 bases in between. The CDR3 spans 16 residues. CDR3 in DNA: TGTGCCAGCAGCCAAGATCTTGGCTCTGGGGCCAACGTCCTGACTTTC. It yields the protein CASSQDLGSGANVLTF.

This clone was recorded many times. The J gene is TRBJ2-5, the V gene TRBV30, with 9 nucleotides matching TRBD2. CDR1 is GTSNPN, CDR2 SVGIG, per germline (reference sequence). The CDR3 consists of 13 residues. Written as DNA, the CDR3 is TGTGTGTGTAGCGGGAGTTTCGTAAAGACCCAGTACTTC. Encoded protein: CVCSGSFVKTQYF.

The sample holds a few counts of this clone. This sequence joins TRBV24-1 and TRBJ2-1, with 10 nucleotides matching TRBD1. The germline gives CDR1 KGHDR, CDR2 SFDVKD. The CDR3 spans 19 residues. J was trimmed by 4 bases and V by 5 bases; bases with no gene match: 16. The DNA of the CDR3 is TGTGCCACCAGTGCCGGGACAGGGGCACCCGGTTTTCTTTACAATGAGCAGTTCTTC. It specifies CATSAGTGAPGFLYNEQFF.

The V call is TRBV6-2 or TRBV6-3, the J call TRBJ2-5, with a weak D call TRBD1 (6 bases). This CDR3 is built from 15 residues. CDR1 and CDR2 (germline): MNHEY, SVGEGT. Trimming shortened V by 4 bases and J by 5 bases, and 17 bases separated the two germline ends. The CDR3 DNA is TGTGCCAGCAGTTCCCACAGGGCGGATTCCGAGACCCAGTACTTC. This sequence encodes CASSSHRADSETQYF.

This clone was picked up many times. The chain recombines TRBV18 with TRBJ2-2; no clear D. Germline V CDR1 and CDR2: KGHSH, LQKENI. This CDR3 region has 12 residues. V lost 4 bases to trimming and J lost 5 bases, with 5 bases between them. In DNA, the CDR3 is TGTGCCAGCTCACGGTCTACCGGGGAGCTGTTTTTT. As protein: CASSRSTGELFF.

V usage is TRBV20-1 and J usage is TRBJ1-5; D remains unclear. Looked up from germline, CDR1 is DFQATT and CDR2 is SNEGSKA (reference sequence). The V and J ends lost 5 bases and 0 bases respectively, with 11 bases between them. There are 14 residues in the CDR3. In DNA form, the CDR3 reads TGCAGTGCTTTTATAAGCGATAGCAATCAGCCCCAGCATTTT. Its protein product is CSAFISDSNQPQHF.

This clone showed up many times. The V and J genes are TRBV10-2 and TRBJ2-1; no clear D. CDR3 length: 12 residues. V lost 10 bases and J lost 10, with 17 bases in between. Germline-derived CDR1 and CDR2 are WSHSY and SAAADI. The CDR3 is CATAHLVGEQFF. CDR3 coding DNA: TGCGCCACAGCACACCTAGTCGGAGAGCAGTTCTTC.

In its sample, this clone was seen many times. This chain connects TRBV19 to TRBJ2-1; D may be TRBD1 (6 bases). The CDR3 runs to 11 residues. In germline, CDR1 is LNHDA, CDR2 SQIVND (reference sequence). The germline V and J ends were trimmed by 4 bases and 11 bases, with 9 bases remaining between them. The CDR3 DNA is TGTGCCAGTAGTACAGGGGAGAAGCAGTTCTTC. This encodes CASSTGEKQFF.

This clone was observed once. The gene calls are TRBV5-1 and TRBJ2-1, with a possible D match to TRBD2 (6 bases). Germline V gene lookup returns CDR1 SGHRS and CDR2 YFSETQ. The length of the CDR3 is 19 residues. Trimming took 0 bases from V and 0 from J, leaving 19 bases between them. The CDR3 region has the DNA TGCGCCAGCAGCTTGGGTAGCGGAGGGTCCTTGAGCTCCTACAATGAGCAGTTCTTC. Its translation: CASSLGSGGSLSSYNEQFF.

This clone was recorded at least ten times. The rearrangement uses TRBV10-3 and TRBJ2-2, with 14 nucleotides matching TRBD2. The trim removed 7 bases at V and 6 bases at J, leaving 10 bases unmatched. CDR1 and CDR2 from the germline V gene are ENHRY and SYGVKD. CDR3 length: 17 amino acids. DNA for the CDR3: TGTGCCATCAAGACCGGGACTAGCGGGAGTCTTGCCGGGGAGCTGTTTTTT. Encoded protein: CAIKTGTSGSLAGELFF.

This clone turned up a few times. This chain joins TRBV6-1 and TRBJ1-1; D is uncertain. The CDR3 has 12 amino acids. Germline CDR1 MNHNS, CDR2 SASEGT. Trimming took off 7 bases at V and 7 bases at J, with 13 bases between the two ends. CDR3: CASKKSADEAFF. The CDR3, as DNA: TGTGCCAGCAAGAAATCCGCAGATGAAGCTTTCTTT.

The chain joins TRBV20-1 to TRBJ1-3; tentatively, D is TRBD1 (5 bases). The germline V and J ends were trimmed by 6 bases and 2 bases, with 14 bases remaining between them. The CDR3 is 14 residues long. Looked up from germline, CDR1 is DFQATT and CDR2 is SNEGSKA (reference sequence). For the CDR3, the DNA is TGCAGTGCCGGGTGGGGGGAGGCTGGAAACACCATATATTTT. The encoded protein is CSAGWGEAGNTIYF.

This clone was seen a few times. The J gene is TRBJ1-1, the V gene TRBV2; 7 nucleotides line up with TRBD1. Germline trimming cut 5 bases from V and 7 bases from J; bases unmatched to any gene: 10. CDR1 is SNHLY, CDR2 FYNNEI, per germline. The CDR3 has 14 amino acids. DNA for the CDR3: TGTGCCAGCAGTCCACCCCCGACAGGGAATGAAGCTTTCTTT. Protein: CASSPPPTGNEAFF.

This clone was observed many times. It may be a read error: a sequence one base away is much more abundant. J is TRBJ2-7 and V is TRBV11-2; 12 positions match TRBD1. CDR3 length: 19 residues. Germline loops: CDR1 SGHAT, CDR2 FQNNGV. In DNA, the CDR3 is TGTGCCAGCAGCCTTACGGGGGGGGTGCCGGGACAGGGGGCATACGAGCAGCACTTC. This encodes CASSLTGGVPGQGAYEQHF.

The chain links TRBV5-1 to TRBJ2-7, with 9 bases fitting TRBD1. Trimming cost V 3 bases and J 0 bases; bases outside gene matches: 1. This CDR3 is built from 14 residues. Germline CDR1 SGHRS, CDR2 YFSETQ. This CDR3 is CASSSQGASYEQYF. In DNA, the CDR3 is TGCGCCAGCAGCTCACAGGGGGCCTCCTACGAGCAGTACTTC.

There are a few counts of this clone. V and J are TRBV6-6 and TRBJ2-2; D remains unclear. This CDR3 region has 16 residues. V was clipped by 0 bases and J by 4 bases, with 12 bases between them. Germline CDR1 MNHNY, CDR2 SVGAGI (reference sequence). The CDR3 DNA reads as TGTGCCAGCAGTTACTCGACTGAGGAGAGCACCGGGGAGCTGTTTTTT. This gives the protein CASSYSTEESTGELFF.

As for this clone: At one of its ends the junction is not consistent with the germline gene, which may arise from a read error. This chain uses TRBV5-1 with TRBJ1-1; D possibly corresponds to TRBD1 (5 bases). The length of the CDR3 is 13 residues. The germline CDR1 and CDR2 sequences are SGHRS and YFSETQ. The CDR3 DNA sequence: TGCGCCAGCAGCTTGGGCTCGGGGACTGAAGCTCTCTTT. This encodes CASSLGSGTEALF.

Comment on this clone: At one end, the junction sequence differs from germline, possibly due to a read error. The chain links TRBV5-5 to TRBJ1-2; D not resolved. The V gene's germline CDR1 is SGHKS and CDR2 YYEKEE (reference sequence). This CDR3 contains 13 residues. The CDR3 here is CAGSLDGRYGYTF. The CDR3 nucleotides are TGTGCCGGCAGCTTGGACGGTAGATATGGCTACACCTTC.

V and J are TRBV6-1 and TRBJ2-1; the D call may be TRBD1 or TRBD2 (5 bases each). The CDR3 runs to 15 residues. Germline-derived CDR1 and CDR2 are MNHNS and SASEGT. V was pared by 7 bases and J by 1 base, with 14 bases between. CDR3 nucleotide sequence: TGTGCCAGCACAGCCTTTGGGGGTTCCTACAATGAGCAGTTCTTC. It is translated as CASTAFGGSYNEQFF.

This clone was found a few times. The junction and the germline gene differ at one end; a read error may be behind it. The chain has TRBV6-6 and TRBJ1-6; D remains unclear. CDR1 is MNHNY, CDR2 SVGAGI, per germline (reference sequence). The CDR3 runs to 14 residues. The CDR3 DNA sequence: TGTGTCAGCATTTACTCGGGCCGTAATTCACCCCTCCACTTT. Its protein is CVSIYSGRNSPLHF.

This clone was counted at least ten times. This chain joins TRBV7-3 and TRBJ2-2; 7 bases are shared with TRBD1. With V trimmed by 5 bases and J by 3 bases, 15 bases remained unmatched. The CDR3 spans 18 residues. The germline gives CDR1 SGHTA, CDR2 FQGTGA. DNA of the CDR3: TGTGCCAGCAGCCGAAGGGGGCTTGAAAGTAGCTACACCGGGGAGCTGTTTTTT. The encoded protein is CASSRRGLESSYTGELFF. Full variable domain (missing parts from reference TRBV7-3 and TRBJ2-2): GAGVSQTPSNKVTEKGKYVELRCDPISGHTALYWYRQSLGQGPEFLIYFQGTGAADDSGLPNDRFFAVRPEGSVSTLKIQRTERGDSAVYLCASSRRGLESSYTGELFFGEGSRLTVL.

The chain recombines TRBV5-1 with TRBJ1-2, with a weak D call TRBD1 (6 bases). There are 13 residues in the CDR3. Germline V gene lookup returns CDR1 SGHRS and CDR2 YFSETQ. The V end lost 2 bases, the J end lost 4 bases, and 9 bases lay between the germline ends. CDR3 nucleotides: TGCGCCAGCAGCTTACAGGGCCTCTATGGCTACACCTTC. As protein: CASSLQGLYGYTF.

This clone was seen ten or more times. J is TRBJ1-1 and V is TRBV18; no reliable D call. The V gene lost 4 bases and the J gene lost 5 bases, with 17 bases spanning the gap. CDR1 and CDR2 from the germline V gene are KGHSH and LQKENI. The CDR3 has 15 amino acids. The CDR3 DNA reads TGTGCCAGCTCACTCCCGACCGGGCTAAGGACTGAAGCTTTCTTT. As protein: CASSLPTGLRTEAFF.